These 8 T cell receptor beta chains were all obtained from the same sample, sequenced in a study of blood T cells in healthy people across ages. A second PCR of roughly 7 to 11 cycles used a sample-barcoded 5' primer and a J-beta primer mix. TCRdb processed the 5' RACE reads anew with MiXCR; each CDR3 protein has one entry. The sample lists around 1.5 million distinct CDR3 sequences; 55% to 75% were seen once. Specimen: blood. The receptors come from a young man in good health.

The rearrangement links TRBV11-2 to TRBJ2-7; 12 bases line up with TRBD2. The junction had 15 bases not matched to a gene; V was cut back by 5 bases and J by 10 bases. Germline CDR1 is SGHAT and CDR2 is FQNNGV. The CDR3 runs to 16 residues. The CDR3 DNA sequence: TGTGCCAGCAGCCTAAGGACTAGCGGGATTACCGCGGCCCAGTACTTC. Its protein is CASSLRTSGITAAQYF.

DNA for the CDR3: TGCAGTGCTAGTGAACTAGCGAGGATTAATACGCAGTATTTT. Its translation is CSASELARINTQYF. V usage is TRBV20-1 and J usage is TRBJ2-3, with 7 positions matching TRBD2. From germline, CDR1 is DFQATT and CDR2 SNEGSKA (reference sequence). V dropped 3 bases and J dropped 7; count of bases not matched to a gene: 10. This CDR3 has 14 amino acids.

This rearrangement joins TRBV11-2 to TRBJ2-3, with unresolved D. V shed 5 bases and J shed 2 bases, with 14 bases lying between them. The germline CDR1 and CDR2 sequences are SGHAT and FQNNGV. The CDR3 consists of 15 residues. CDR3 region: CASSPLFRDTDTQYF. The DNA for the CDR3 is TGTGCCAGCAGCCCCCTCTTTCGAGACACAGATACGCAGTATTTT.

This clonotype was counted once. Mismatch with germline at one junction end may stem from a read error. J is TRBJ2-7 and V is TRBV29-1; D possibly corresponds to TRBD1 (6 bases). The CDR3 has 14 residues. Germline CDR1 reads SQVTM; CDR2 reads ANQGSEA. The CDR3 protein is CSVEGAGETYGQYF. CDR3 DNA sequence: TGCAGCGTTGAAGGGGCAGGGGAGACCTACGGGCAGTACTTC.

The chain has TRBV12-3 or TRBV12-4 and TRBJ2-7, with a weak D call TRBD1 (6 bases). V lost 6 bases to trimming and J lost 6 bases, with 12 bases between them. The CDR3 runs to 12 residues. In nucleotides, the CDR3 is TGTGCCAGCAGACTGGGGGCACTCGAGCAGTACTTC. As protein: CASRLGALEQYF.

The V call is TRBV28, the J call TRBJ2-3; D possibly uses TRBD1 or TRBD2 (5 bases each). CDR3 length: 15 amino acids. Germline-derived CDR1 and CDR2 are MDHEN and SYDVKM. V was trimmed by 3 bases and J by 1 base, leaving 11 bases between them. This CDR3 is CASSLGVGGTDTQYF. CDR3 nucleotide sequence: TGTGCCAGCAGTTTGGGGGTGGGCGGCACAGATACGCAGTATTTT.

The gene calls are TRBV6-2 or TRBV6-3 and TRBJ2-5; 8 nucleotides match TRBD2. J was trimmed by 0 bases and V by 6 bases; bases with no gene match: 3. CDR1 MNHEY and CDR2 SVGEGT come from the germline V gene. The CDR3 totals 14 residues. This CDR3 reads CASSSGGYQETQYF. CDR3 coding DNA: TGTGCCAGCAGCTCGGGGGGGTACCAAGAGACCCAGTACTTC.

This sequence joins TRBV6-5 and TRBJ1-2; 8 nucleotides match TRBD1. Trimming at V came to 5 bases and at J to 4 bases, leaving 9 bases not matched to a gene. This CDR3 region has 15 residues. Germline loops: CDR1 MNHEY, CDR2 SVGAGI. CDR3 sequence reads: CASSALQTGAYGYTF. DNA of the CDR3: TGTGCCAGCAGTGCGCTACAGACAGGGGCCTATGGCTACACCTTC.